The next 13 T cell receptor beta chains were all read from a single sample in a study of control samples from healthy donors and cancer patients. Data came from immunoSEQ multiplex PCR; TCRdb stores just in-frame clones and leaves some out. The table records 150,000 to 200,000 clones, roughly 92% of them present only once. The sequenced sample consisted of blood. Source of these receptors: a woman aged 18-29 years in good health.

This clone was recorded a few times. The CDR3 region has the DNA TGCAGTGCTAGCCATCAAGAGACCCAGTACTTC. It encodes CSASHQETQYF. The chain has TRBV20-1 and TRBJ2-5; no reliable D call. CDR3 length equals 11 residues. Germline CDR1 reads DFQATT; CDR2 reads SNEGSKA (reference sequence). Trimming left V 3 bases short and J 2 bases short, with 4 bases between.

The V gene is TRBV6-6, the J gene TRBJ2-2; 8 bases are shared with TRBD1. CDR1 MNHNY and CDR2 SVGAGI come from the germline V gene (reference sequence). Trimming cost V 4 bases and J 7 bases; bases outside gene matches: 8. The CDR3 has 15 residues. CDR3: CASSLTGAEGGELFF. The CDR3 DNA follows: TGTGCCAGCAGTTTGACAGGGGCGGAAGGCGGGGAGCTGTTTTTT.

The rearrangement joins TRBV5-6 to TRBJ1-1; the match to TRBD1 covers 7 bases. The CDR3 consists of 13 residues. Germline loops: CDR1 SGHDT, CDR2 YYEEEE. After removal of 0 bases from V and 11 bases from J, the junction contained 7 bases not matched to a gene. The CDR3 nucleotides are TGTGCCAGCAGCTTGGGGCGACAGGGAGGCGCTTTCTTT. Its translation is CASSLGRQGGAFF.

The V gene is TRBV14, the J gene TRBJ1-4; D gene uncertain. The CDR3 is 18 residues long. Trimming removed 0 bases at V and 0 bases at J, with 14 bases between. CDR1 and CDR2 from the germline V gene are SGHDN and FVKESK. The CDR3, as DNA: TGTGCCAGCAGCCAAGATCCCCTGAAAAAACCAACTAATGAAAAACTGTTTTTT. Translating gives CASSQDPLKKPTNEKLFF.

The genes are TRBV11-2 and TRBJ1-1; perhaps TRBD1 as D (5 bases). Germline assignment: CDR1 SGHAT and CDR2 FQNNGV. The germline V and J ends were trimmed by 7 bases and 2 bases, with 17 bases remaining between them. The CDR3 totals 15 residues. CDR3 protein: CASNKAGTSNTEAFF. CDR3 bases: TGTGCCAGCAACAAAGCAGGGACTTCAAACACTGAAGCTTTCTTT.

CDR3 nucleotide sequence: TGTGCCAGCAGCTTAGGGACAGGGATGCTATACAATGAGCAGTTCTTC. This gives the protein CASSLGTGMLYNEQFF. The chain carries TRBV7-2 and TRBJ2-1; 8 bases are a match to TRBD1. This CDR3 has 16 amino acids. Trimming took 1 base from V and 4 from J; bases not matched to a gene: 6. Germline CDR1 reads SGHTA; CDR2 reads FQGNSA.

The rearrangement uses TRBV11-2 and TRBJ2-3; D is unclear. The V gene lost 1 base and the J gene lost 3 bases, with 11 bases spanning the gap. CDR3 length equals 15 residues. Germline lookup yields CDR1 SGHAT and CDR2 FQNNGV. The CDR3 nucleotides read TGTGCCAGCAGCTTAGCGGTCTGGGATACAGATACGCAGTATTTT. It is translated as CASSLAVWDTDTQYF.

The chain carries TRBV5-4 and TRBJ1-2; possible D gene TRBD1, 6 bases. Trimming took 0 bases from V and 1 from J, leaving 13 bases between them. Looked up from germline, CDR1 is SGHNT and CDR2 is YYREEE (reference sequence). The CDR3 is made up of 16 amino acids. CDR3 sequence reads: CASSLANQGLNYGYTF. In nucleotides, the CDR3 is TGTGCCAGCAGCTTGGCCAACCAGGGGCTTAACTATGGCTACACCTTC.

The rearrangement joins TRBV6-2 or TRBV6-3 to TRBJ2-7; the D is unclear. V lost 2 bases and J lost 5, with 10 bases in between. This CDR3 has 13 amino acids. Germline CDR1 MNHEY, CDR2 SVGEGT. CDR3: CASSYRIGDEQYF. The CDR3 coding sequence is TGTGCCAGCAGTTACCGTATAGGTGACGAGCAGTACTTC.

This chain links TRBV5-6 with TRBJ1-1; D might be TRBD1 (6 bases). CDR3 length: 15 residues. Germline V gene data show CDR1 as SGHDT and CDR2 as YYEEEE. The V and J ends lost 2 bases and 1 base respectively, with 12 bases between them. Here the CDR3 reads CASSFLGQKNTEAFF. As DNA, the CDR3 is TGTGCCAGCAGCTTTTTGGGACAAAAGAACACTGAAGCTTTCTTT.

J is TRBJ1-6 and V is TRBV6-6; D is possibly TRBD1 (5 bases). The CDR3 sequence is 15 residues long. V was cut by 7 bases and J by 8 bases, with 18 bases left in between. CDR1 MNHNY and CDR2 SVGAGI come from the germline V gene (reference sequence). The CDR3 loop is CASTHRGLRDSPLHF. The CDR3 nucleotides are TGTGCCAGCACCCACCGGGGCTTGAGGGATTCACCCCTCCACTTT.

This clone was seen once. The chain combines TRBV6-1 with TRBJ1-4; 8 nucleotides match TRBD1. V was clipped by 3 bases and J by 8 bases; unmatched bases: 8. The CDR3 has 15 amino acids. Germline lookup yields CDR1 MNHNS and CDR2 SASEGT. CDR3 in DNA: TGTGCCAGCAGTGACCGGACAGGGATTGGGGAAAAACTGTTTTTT. This encodes CASSDRTGIGEKLFF.

This clone was observed a handful of times. The V and J genes are TRBV7-2 and TRBJ2-7; tentatively, D is TRBD1 (5 bases). The V end was cut by 4 bases, the J end by 4 bases, with 17 bases between. This CDR3 spans 15 amino acids. Germline V lookup: CDR1 SGHTA, CDR2 FQGNSA. CDR3: CASSSGRGRFYEQYF. The DNA for the CDR3 is TGTGCCAGCAGCTCAGGGCGCGGTAGGTTTTACGAGCAGTACTTC.